The T cell receptor beta chain under discussion was sequenced for a study of vaccination and CD4 T cells after COVID-19. As for time point: late sampling 161 to 241 days after vaccination in a few convalescent patients. The treatment denotes: approximately nine-day PBMC culture with coronavirus spike peptide pools or control peptides (ViraFEST assay). The Oncomine TCR Beta short-read assay sequenced DNA from cultured CD4+ T cells. A single record per CDR3 protein comes from TCRdb applying MiXCR to the PCR reads. In the table there are over 20,000 distinct CDR3 sequences, roughly 30% of which are singletons. This clonotype was recorded a few times. The antigen is unknown. Germline loops: CDR1 MDHEN, CDR2 SYDVKM. V lost 4 bases, J lost 4 bases, and 20 bases lay in between. CDR3 length equals 16 residues. General study findings and limits: Relatively few convalescent patients were studied, without early post-infection timepoints.

This specimen was CD4+ T cells from blood, cultured in vitro, taken about 7 months after SARS-CoV-2 vaccination. The TCR sequence derives from a human donor who had recovered from COVID-19. This chain joins TRBV28 and TRBJ2-7; weak D call: TRBD2 (5 bases). CDR3 DNA: TGTGCCAGCAGTTGGGGATGGACTGGCCGCACTTACGAGCAGTACTTC. Residues: CASSWGWTGRTYEQYF. The full variable domain, with the rest looked up from reference TRBV28 and TRBJ2-7, is DVKVTQSSRYLVKRTGEKVFLECVQDMDHENMFWYRQDPGLGLRLIYFSYDVKMKEKGDIPEGYSVSREKKERFSLILESASTNQTSMYLCASSWGWTGRTYEQYFGPGTRLTVT.